This T cell receptor (beta chain) originates from a study of blood T cell repertoires in COVID-19. This clone was recorded a few times. V shed 2 bases, J shed 3 bases, and the junction held 15 bases outside the gene matches. Germline CDR1 reads LGHDT; CDR2 reads YNNKEL (reference sequence). This CDR3 contains 18 residues. Methods used by the authors: Reference gene primers were amplified, and this amplification served to estimate nucleated cell counts. Profiling relied on immunoSEQ multiplex PCR, and the TCRdb table lists in-frame clones only, not all of them. V, J and clone size were drawn from that table, and D and trimming were deduced from the DNA. The data contain about 260,000 clones, 70% to 90% of them singletons.

The chain joins TRBV3-1 (or the pseudogene TRBV3-2) to TRBJ1-1; TRBD1 matches 7 bases. Specimen: peripheral blood. The sequence was collected from a man younger than 40 with active or convalescent COVID-19. As DNA, the CDR3 is TGTGCCAGCAGCCAACAGACACAGGGGCCAATCAGGGACACTGAAGCTTTCTTT. Translated, it gives CASSQQTQGPIRDTEAFF.